This T cell receptor beta chain is drawn from a study of CD8+CD57+ T cells in acquired aplastic anemia. In this sample, this clonotype turned up a few times. The junction does not match germline at one end; this may be a read error. It was genomic DNA that served as the template for profiling TCR beta VDJ and CDR3. One entry per CDR3 protein, called by TCRdb with MiXCR from the reads. The sample contains approximately 200,000 distinct CDR3 sequences, about half of which appear only once. Patients selected for sequencing had displayed CD8+CD57+ cell expansion by flow cytometry. CDR3 length: 12 residues.

The receptor's source is a human donor with aplastic anemia. The rearrangement uses TRBV12-3 or TRBV12-4 and TRBJ2-7, with no clear D. The sample comprised sorted CD4+, CD8+, or CD8+CD57+ T cells (not recorded which) from PBMCs. CDR3 sequence (DNA): TGTGCCAGCAGCCCCGGACCCTACGGGCAGTACTTC. It is translated as CASSPGPYGQYF.